This T cell receptor (beta chain) was sequenced in a study of CDR3 diversity in severe acne. The CDR3 runs 14 residues. TCRdb used MiXCR to reprocess the PCR reads, holding one entry per CDR3 protein. The sample comprises about 85,000 distinct CDR3 sequences, around 50% of which are singletons, and over 9.5% rests with the top ten. With regard to this clonotype: A much larger clone differs from this one at a single base, so this may be a read error.

The sequencing sample was made of blood. This rearrangement joins TRBV12-3 or TRBV12-4 to TRBJ1-4; D possibly corresponds to TRBD1 (5 bases). The TCR sequence derives from a male donor in good health, serving as a control. In nucleotides, the CDR3 is TGTGCCACCACACCAGGGCCAACTGATGAAAAACTGTTTTTT. Translated: CATTPGPTDEKLFF.